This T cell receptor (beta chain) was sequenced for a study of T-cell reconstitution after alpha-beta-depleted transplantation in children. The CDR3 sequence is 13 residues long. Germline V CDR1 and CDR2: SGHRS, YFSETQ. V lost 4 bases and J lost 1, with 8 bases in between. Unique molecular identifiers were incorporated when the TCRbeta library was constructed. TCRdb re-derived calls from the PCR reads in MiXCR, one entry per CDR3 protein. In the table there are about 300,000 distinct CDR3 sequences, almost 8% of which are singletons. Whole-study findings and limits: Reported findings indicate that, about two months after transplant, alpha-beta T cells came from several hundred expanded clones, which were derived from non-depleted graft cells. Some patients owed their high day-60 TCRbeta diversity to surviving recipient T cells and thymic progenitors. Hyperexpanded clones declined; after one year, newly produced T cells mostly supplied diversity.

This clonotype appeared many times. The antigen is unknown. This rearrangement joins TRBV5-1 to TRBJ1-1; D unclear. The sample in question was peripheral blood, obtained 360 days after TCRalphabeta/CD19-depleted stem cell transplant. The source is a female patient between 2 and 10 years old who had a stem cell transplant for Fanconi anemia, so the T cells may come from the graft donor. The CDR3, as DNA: TGCGCCAGCAGCCCCGGTCAGAACACTGAAGCTTTCTTT. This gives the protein CASSPGQNTEAFF.